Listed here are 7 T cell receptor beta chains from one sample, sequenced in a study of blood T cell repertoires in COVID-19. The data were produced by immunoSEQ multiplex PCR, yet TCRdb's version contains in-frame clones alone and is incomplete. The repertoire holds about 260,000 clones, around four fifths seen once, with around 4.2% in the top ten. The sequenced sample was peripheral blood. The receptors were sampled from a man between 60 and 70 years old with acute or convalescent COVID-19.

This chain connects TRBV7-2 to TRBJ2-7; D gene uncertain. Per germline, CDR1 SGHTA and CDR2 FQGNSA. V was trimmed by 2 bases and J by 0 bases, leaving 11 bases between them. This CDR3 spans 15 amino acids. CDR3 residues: CASSLTWPFSYEQYF. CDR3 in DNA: TGTGCCAGCAGCTTAACCTGGCCCTTCTCCTACGAGCAGTACTTC.

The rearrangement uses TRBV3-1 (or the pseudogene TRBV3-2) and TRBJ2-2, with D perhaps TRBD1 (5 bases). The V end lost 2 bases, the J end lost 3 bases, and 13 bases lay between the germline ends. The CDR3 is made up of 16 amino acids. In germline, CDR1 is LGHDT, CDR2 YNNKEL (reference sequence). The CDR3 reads CASSQNYRRYTGELFF. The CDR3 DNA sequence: TGTGCCAGCAGCCAAAATTACAGGAGATACACCGGGGAGCTGTTTTTT.

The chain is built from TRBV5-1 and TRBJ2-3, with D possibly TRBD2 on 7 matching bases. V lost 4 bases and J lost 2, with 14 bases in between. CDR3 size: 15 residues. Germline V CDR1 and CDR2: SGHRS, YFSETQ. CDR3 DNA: TGCGCCAGCAGCGCGGGGGCCGGAAACACAGATACGCAGTATTTT. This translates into CASSAGAGNTDTQYF.

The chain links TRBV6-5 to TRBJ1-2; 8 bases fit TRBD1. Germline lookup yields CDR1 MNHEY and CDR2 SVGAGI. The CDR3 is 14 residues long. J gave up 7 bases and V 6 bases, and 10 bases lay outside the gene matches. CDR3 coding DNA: TGTGCCAGCAGCCCCCCCCAGGGGGCGGGTGGCTACACCTTC. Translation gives CASSPPQGAGGYTF.

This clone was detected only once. The CDR3 sequence is CASSVATGLAGGHNEQFF. CDR3 sequence (DNA): TGTGCCAGCAGCGTAGCTACGGGGTTGGCGGGGGGCCACAATGAGCAGTTCTTC. V usage is TRBV9 and J usage is TRBJ2-1; 8 positions agree with TRBD2. Per the germline V gene, CDR1 is SGDLS and CDR2 is YYNGEE. This CDR3 has 18 amino acids. Germline trimming cut 0 bases from V and 5 bases from J; bases unmatched to any gene: 13.

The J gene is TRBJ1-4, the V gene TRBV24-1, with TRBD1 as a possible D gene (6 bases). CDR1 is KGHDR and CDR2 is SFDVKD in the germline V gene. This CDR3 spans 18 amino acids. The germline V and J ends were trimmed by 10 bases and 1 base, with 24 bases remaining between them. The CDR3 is CATHLSRGGVRTNEKLFF. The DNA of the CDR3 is TGTGCCACGCATCTAAGCAGGGGTGGGGTAAGAACTAATGAAAAACTGTTTTTT.

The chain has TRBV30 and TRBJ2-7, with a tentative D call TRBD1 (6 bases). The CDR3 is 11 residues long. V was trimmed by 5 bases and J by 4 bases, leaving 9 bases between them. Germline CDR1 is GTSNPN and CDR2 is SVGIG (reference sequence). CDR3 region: CAWATGYEQYF. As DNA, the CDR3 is TGTGCCTGGGCAACAGGGTACGAGCAGTACTTC.